These 21 T cell receptor beta chains came from one sample sequenced in a study of Ad26.COV2.S vaccination and SARS-CoV-2 variants. Treatment meaning: 15 to 20 received Ad26.COV2.S at low or high dose, single or two shots; five or six received placebo; per-sample allocation not given. At day 63 after the first vaccine or placebo injection, samples were drawn. Sequenced by immunoSEQ multiplex PCR; TCRdb stores in-frame clones only, minus some. The sample carries more than 300,000 clones, just over 85% recorded once. The sequences come from peripheral blood, collected in a trial of Ad26.COV2.S vaccine versus placebo. The receptors come from a person between 18 and 65 years old who received the Ad26.COV2.S COVID-19 vaccine or a placebo.

The V gene is TRBV11-3, the J gene TRBJ1-3; D unclear. The CDR3 contains 13 residues. CDR1 is SGHNT, CDR2 YENEEA, per germline. V shed 5 bases and J shed 3 bases, with 8 bases lying between them. CDR3 DNA sequence: TGTGCCAGCAGCCCGCGACTTGGAAACACCATATATTTT. Protein: CASSPRLGNTIYF. Combining the CDR3 with reference TRBV11-3 and TRBJ1-3 gives the whole variable domain EAGVVQSPRYKIIEKKQPVAFWCNPISGHNTLYWYLQNLGQGPELLIRYENEEAVDDSQLPKDRFSAERLKGVDSTLKIQPAELGDSAVYLCASSPRLGNTIYFGEGSWLTVV.

This chain connects TRBV7-2 to TRBJ2-5; TRBD1 is a possible D gene (5 bases). The germline V gene encodes CDR1 SGHTA and CDR2 FQGNSA. The CDR3 runs to 15 residues. Trimming pared 1 base from V and 1 base from J, leaving 10 bases between. CDR3 in amino acids: CASSLVPRVQETQYF. The CDR3 DNA is TGTGCCAGCAGCTTAGTCCCCAGGGTCCAAGAGACCCAGTACTTC.

This clone was detected only once. The gene calls are TRBV24-1 and TRBJ2-3; D remains ambiguous. The CDR3 has 13 amino acids. With 3 bases removed from V and 3 bases from J, the gap between germline ends came to 6 bases. Germline V lookup: CDR1 KGHDR, CDR2 SFDVKD. CDR3 sequence reads: CATSDRETDTQYF. The CDR3 coding sequence is TGTGCCACCAGTGATAGAGAAACAGATACGCAGTATTTT.

V gene TRBV5-4 combines with J gene TRBJ2-5; 8 nucleotides agree with TRBD1. V was pared by 5 bases and J by 4 bases, with 13 bases of the junction left unmatched. The length of the CDR3 is 16 residues. CDR1 SGHNT and CDR2 YYREEE come from the germline V gene (reference sequence). Here the CDR3 DNA reads TGTGCCAGCAGTGCCCCAGGGGGCAATAGCATAGAGACCCAGTACTTC. Amino acids: CASSAPGGNSIETQYF.

The CDR3 is CASSLDSGNTGELFF. The CDR3 DNA reads TGTGCCAGCAGCTTGGATTCCGGGAACACCGGGGAGCTGTTTTTT. V gene TRBV5-4 combines with J gene TRBJ2-2; D is uncertain. CDR1 and CDR2 from the germline V gene are SGHNT and YYREEE (reference sequence). The CDR3 spans 15 residues. The ends were cut back, 0 bases at V and 1 base at J, with 7 bases in the middle.

This clone was picked up a small number of times. This chain links TRBV18 with TRBJ1-5, with TRBD1 matching over 8 bases. This CDR3 contains 16 residues. The V gene's germline CDR1 is KGHSH and CDR2 LQKENI. Trimming removed 3 bases from V and 0 bases from J; junction bases left unmatched: 4. CDR3 DNA sequence: TGTGCCAGCTCACCCTCGGGACAGGTTAGCAATCAGCCCCAGCATTTT. The encoded protein is CASSPSGQVSNQPQHF.

V is TRBV5-4 and J is TRBJ2-5; 12 bases are a match to TRBD2. V trimming: 5 bases; J trimming: 4 bases; junction bases outside the gene matches: 9. This CDR3 is 16 amino acids long. The germline V gene encodes CDR1 SGHNT and CDR2 YYREEE (reference sequence). The CDR3 region has the DNA TGTGCCAGCAGACCTACTGCTAGCGGGGGGGTAGAGACCCAGTACTTC. Its translation is CASRPTASGGVETQYF.

This sequence joins TRBV10-3 and TRBJ1-2; 7 bases match TRBD1. Germline V gene data show CDR1 as ENHRY and CDR2 as SYGVKD. The CDR3 is 14 residues long. V was clipped by 6 bases and J by 8 bases; unmatched bases: 12. The CDR3 nucleotides are TGTGCCATCAGGGGGGGGACAGCCAGGGCGGGCTACACCTTC. Its translation: CAIRGGTARAGYTF.

This clone was picked up a small number of times. V is TRBV7-2 and J is TRBJ2-7, with a possible D match to TRBD2 (6 bases). Germline lookup yields CDR1 SGHTA and CDR2 FQGNSA. The CDR3 totals 12 residues. Trimming stripped 2 bases from V and 6 bases from J, with 8 bases between. The CDR3: CASSLYGGEQYF. DNA for the CDR3: TGTGCCAGCAGCTTATACGGGGGCGAGCAGTACTTC.

This chain joins TRBV4-2 and TRBJ1-1; D might be TRBD1 (6 bases). V gave up 3 bases and J gave up 4 bases, with 21 bases separating them. CDR1 is LGHNA and CDR2 is YNFKEQ in the germline V gene. The CDR3 runs to 17 residues. CDR3 loop: CASSQVNPGVGSTEAFF. The CDR3, as DNA: TGTGCCAGCAGCCAGGTCAATCCAGGGGTAGGGAGCACTGAAGCTTTCTTT.

This clone was observed once. V usage is TRBV2 and J usage is TRBJ2-7, with 8 positions matching TRBD1. The length of the CDR3 is 15 residues. J was trimmed by 10 bases and V by 7 bases; bases with no gene match: 18. Germline CDR1 and CDR2: SNHLY and FYNNEI. The CDR3 coding sequence is TGTGCCAGCATGAGTCAGGGACAGGAGATGCGGCGACAGTACTTC. It is translated as CASMSQGQEMRRQYF. The full variable domain, with the rest looked up from reference TRBV2 and TRBJ2-7, is EPEVTQTPSHQVTQMGQEVILRCVPISNHLYFYWYRQILGQKVEFLVSFYNNEISEKSEIFDDQFSVERPDGSNFTLKIRSTKLEDSAMYFCASMSQGQEMRRQYFGPGTRLTVT.

This chain links TRBV27 with TRBJ1-2; 8 bases map to TRBD1. The CDR3 extends over 14 amino acids. Germline CDR1 reads MNHEY; CDR2 reads SMNVEV (reference sequence). V was clipped by 5 bases and J by 4 bases; unmatched bases: 6. This chain's CDR3 is CASSKGQATYGYTF. In nucleotides, the CDR3 is TGTGCCAGCAGTAAGGGACAGGCTACCTATGGCTACACCTTC.

CDR3 sequence reads: CASSQGGGRKGTEAFF. The DNA for the CDR3 is TGTGCCAGCAGCCAAGGCGGGGGCAGGAAAGGGACTGAAGCTTTCTTT. V usage is TRBV14 and J usage is TRBJ1-1; tentative D call: TRBD1 (6 bases). The CDR3 length is 16 residues. V lost 1 base, J lost 5 bases, and 17 bases lay in between. Germline V gives CDR1 SGHDN, CDR2 FVKESK.

The rearrangement uses TRBV4-3 and TRBJ1-2; the D gene is possibly TRBD1 (6 bases). The CDR3 has 14 amino acids. Trimming cost V 11 bases and J 6 bases, with 22 bases left between them. From germline, CDR1 is LGHNA and CDR2 YSLEER. The CDR3 spells CASRGQGVENGYTF. Here the CDR3 DNA reads TGCGCCTCCAGGGGCCAGGGCGTAGAAAATGGCTACACCTTC.

The genes are TRBV19 and TRBJ2-7; 7 bases align to TRBD2. The CDR3 runs 15 residues. Losses at the gene ends were 7 bases for V and 3 bases for J; bases not matched to a gene: 12. The V gene's germline CDR1 is LNHDA and CDR2 SQIVND (reference sequence). CDR3 DNA: TGTGCCAGTACCGGAGGTTTTGGGGGGGGCTACGAGCAGTACTTC. Translating gives CASTGGFGGGYEQYF.

This chain connects TRBV7-2 to TRBJ1-2; D remains unclear. The germline gives CDR1 SGHTA, CDR2 FQGNSA. Trimming took 5 bases from V and 4 from J, leaving 11 bases between them. The CDR3 runs to 13 residues. The CDR3 nucleotides read TGTGCCAGCAGCGGGCCCCTTGGCTATGGCTACACCTTC. It is translated as CASSGPLGYGYTF.

V gene TRBV4-3 combines with J gene TRBJ2-6; no definite D call. The germline V gene has CDR1 LGHNA and CDR2 YSLEER. V lost 0 bases, J lost 7 bases, and 13 bases lay in between. The length of the CDR3 is 16 residues. The CDR3, as DNA: TGCGCCAGCAGCCAAGATCGCCAGTCTCGAGCCAACGTCCTGACTTTC. It yields the protein CASSQDRQSRANVLTF.

The V and J genes are TRBV19 and TRBJ2-1, with D maybe TRBD2 (6 bases). Deletions cut 6 bases from V and 10 bases from J, with 16 bases between. This CDR3 is 13 amino acids long. Germline CDR1 and CDR2: LNHDA and SQIVND (reference sequence). In DNA form, the CDR3 reads TGTGCCAGTAGCCACCGGGGGTCCAGAGAGCAGTTCTTC. Translation: CASSHRGSREQFF.

The CDR3 DNA sequence: TGCAGCGTTGTTAGGGCTACCCAGGAGACCCAGTACTTC. Its protein is CSVVRATQETQYF. This chain connects TRBV29-1 to TRBJ2-5; D uncertain. Germline CDR1 and CDR2: SQVTM and ANQGSEA. Deletions cut 4 bases from V and 5 bases from J, with 14 bases between. This CDR3 is built from 13 residues.

The chain joins TRBV4-3 to TRBJ1-5; unclear D gene. In germline, CDR1 is LGHNA, CDR2 YSLEER. The CDR3 consists of 14 residues. Trimming shortened V by 1 base and J by 5 bases, and 9 bases separated the two germline ends. CDR3 nucleotides: TGCGCCAGCAGCCAAGGGACGGATCATCAGCCCCAGCATTTT. Translated: CASSQGTDHQPQHF.

The rearrangement uses TRBV6-5 and TRBJ1-1; D is uncertain. V lost 0 bases and J lost 8, with 10 bases in between. The germline V gene encodes CDR1 MNHEY and CDR2 SVGAGI. The CDR3 runs 13 residues. CDR3 sequence: CASSYSPAREAFF. The CDR3 nucleotides read TGTGCCAGCAGTTACTCTCCAGCGCGAGAAGCTTTCTTT.